These 8 T cell receptor beta chains came from one sample sequenced in a study of cytomegalovirus exposure and HLA in healthy donors. The PCR contained 60 Vbeta and 13 Jbeta primers. The table came from immunoSEQ multiplex PCR; TCRdb's copy has only in-frame clones and leaves some out. The repertoire holds 90,000 to 120,000 clones, with around 77% as singletons. Source material: PBMCs. These receptors originate from a man younger than 35 in good health and CMV-seronegative.

The J gene is TRBJ2-5, the V gene TRBV9, with D possibly TRBD2 on 6 matching bases. The V gene's germline CDR1 is SGDLS and CDR2 YYNGEE. V lost 4 bases to trimming and J lost 0 bases, with 13 bases between them. There are 15 residues in the CDR3. CDR3 in amino acids: CASSPPGGHQETQYF. CDR3 DNA sequence: TGTGCCAGCAGCCCGCCCGGGGGACACCAAGAGACCCAGTACTTC.

CDR3 region: CASSPPGGGYEQYF. The DNA of the CDR3 is TGTGCCAGCTCACCACCGGGAGGGGGCTACGAGCAGTACTTC. V usage is TRBV18 and J usage is TRBJ2-7; the D gene is possibly TRBD2 (7 bases). The germline gives CDR1 KGHSH, CDR2 LQKENI. V was pared by 0 bases and J by 3 bases, with 9 bases between. This CDR3 has 14 residues.

The gene calls are TRBV19 and TRBJ2-1; TRBD2 is a possible D gene (6 bases). CDR3 size: 16 residues. Germline values: CDR1 LNHDA, CDR2 SQIVND (reference sequence). Trimming removed 3 bases from V and 7 bases from J, with 19 bases in between. Here the CDR3 reads CASSIDLAGRRNEQFF. CDR3 bases: TGTGCCAGTAGTATCGACCTAGCTGGGAGGAGGAATGAGCAGTTCTTC.

The chain couples TRBV7-2 to TRBJ2-7; possible D gene TRBD1, 6 bases. V lost 1 base and J lost 4, with 8 bases in between. Germline-derived CDR1 and CDR2 are SGHTA and FQGNSA. This CDR3 region has 13 residues. In DNA, the CDR3 is TGTGCCAGCAGCTTAGTTAGGGGGTACGAGCAGTACTTC. Encoded protein: CASSLVRGYEQYF.

This chain joins TRBV29-1 and TRBJ2-7; 7 bases fit TRBD1. V lost 5 bases and J lost 0; bases outside the gene matches: 1. Germline V gives CDR1 SQVTM, CDR2 ANQGSEA. CDR3 length: 12 amino acids. CDR3 DNA: TGCAGCGTTCGACAGGGCTCCTACGAGCAGTACTTC. Residues: CSVRQGSYEQYF.

J is TRBJ1-1 and V is TRBV21-1. TRBV21-1 is a documented pseudogene. The CDR3 spans 14 residues. CDR3: CAKRGNWFNTEAFF. CDR3 DNA: TGTGCCAAGCGGGGGAATTGGTTCAACACTGAAGCTTTCTTT.

The gene calls are TRBV10-3 and TRBJ2-3, with 9 bases identical to TRBD2. From germline, CDR1 is ENHRY and CDR2 SYGVKD. The J segment lost 2 bases and the V segment lost 7 bases, leaving 4 bases of the junction unmatched. The CDR3 spans 14 residues. This CDR3 is CAIKLAGTTDTQYF. The CDR3 DNA reads as TGTGCCATCAAGCTAGCGGGGACCACAGATACGCAGTATTTT.

The gene calls are TRBV7-8 and TRBJ1-1; D may be TRBD1 (5 bases). CDR3 length equals 13 residues. In germline, CDR1 is SGHVS, CDR2 FQNEAQ. V gave up 1 base and J gave up 7 bases, with 10 bases separating them. Written as DNA, the CDR3 is TGTGCCAGCAGCTTAGGGGGCTACGGTGAAGCTTTCTTT. Residues: CASSLGGYGEAFF.